One TCR beta chain is described in this entry. Its antigen is not identified. This CDR3 is 13 amino acids long. V lost 6 bases and J lost 5, with 10 bases in between. The germline CDR1 and CDR2 sequences are ENHRY and SYGVKD. Treatment reported: oral pan-JAK inhibitor, 5-10 mg twice daily. Peripheral blood samples and lesional scalp punch biopsies were obtained from alopecia areata patients. This record belongs to a study of CD8+ T cells in alopecia areata. General study points: Tofacitinib significantly brought down scalp clonality and expanded CD8+ clones among top 100. Lesional scalp, especially alopecia totalis/universalis, showed higher clonality than normal scalp. Tofacitinib did not eliminate many expanded lesional clones from scalp or blood.

Once RNA had been extracted, it was reverse transcribed into cDNA to act as the sequencing template. Method: immunoSEQ multiplex PCR; TCRdb's copy keeps in-frame clones and lacks some. The data contain 200,000 to 250,000 clones, 50% to 70% of them singletons. This sample comprised CD4+ T cells sorted from blood, obtained at week 4, from a patient treated with tofacitinib. This clonotype was sampled from a human donor with alopecia areata. The rearrangement links TRBV10-3 to TRBJ1-4; no reliable D call. Written as DNA, the CDR3 is TGTGCCATCAGCGGTCAGGCGAATGAAAAACTGTTTTTT. As protein: CAISGQANEKLFF.